The clone carrying this T cell receptor beta chain was recorded at least ten times. The junction and the germline gene differ at one end; a read error may be behind it. This entry comes from a study of breast tumors, draining lymph nodes, adjacent tissues. The lymph nodes were axillary draining lymph nodes from breast cancer patients. From the multiplex PCR reads, TCRdb called clonotypes with MiXCR, one entry per CDR3 protein. The sample lists about 230,000 distinct CDR3 sequences; 32% were seen once. Germline lookup yields CDR1 MNHEY and CDR2 SVGAGI. This CDR3 spans 15 amino acids. The gene calls are TRBV6-5 and TRBJ1-6, with D possibly TRBD1 on 5 matching bases. Source material: axillary lymph node tissue. This TCR came from a female donor with breast cancer. Some clones in this sample may be carry-over from other donors' samples. DNA for the CDR3: TGTGCCAGCAGTCACTCGGGACTGCTCAATTCACCCCTCCACTTT. Translating it yields CASSHSGLLNSPLHF.